Presented here are 14 T cell receptor beta chains from one specimen sequenced in a study of blood T cells in healthy people across ages. The authors ran a second PCR of 7 to 11 cycles using a sample-barcoded 5' primer and a J-beta primer mix. One entry per CDR3 protein, called by TCRdb with MiXCR from the 5' RACE reads. The top ten clones hold more than 15% of a sample with 500,000 to 700,000 distinct CDR3 sequences, around 31% of them seen once. The specimen was blood. Every receptor here comes from a woman of 80 years or more in good health.

The table lists this clonotype with many counts. One base away lies a much larger clone, so this may be a sequencing read error. This rearrangement joins TRBV28 to TRBJ2-3; maybe TRBD1 (5 bases). The germline V gene encodes CDR1 MDHEN and CDR2 SYDVKM. Trimming stripped 2 bases from V and 5 bases from J, with 11 bases between. CDR3 size: 14 residues. CDR3 region: CASSLRGTGDTQYF. The CDR3, as DNA: TGTGCCAGCAGTTTAAGGGGAACCGGAGATACGCAGTATTTT.

The chain is built from TRBV10-3 and TRBJ1-1, with unresolved D. Germline CDR1 and CDR2: ENHRY and SYGVKD. The CDR3 is made up of 14 amino acids. V lost 2 bases and J 4 bases, leaving 11 bases between the germline ends. The CDR3 bases are TGTGCCATCAGTGAGGAAGATTTGGGCACTGAAGCTTTCTTT. The encoded protein is CAISEEDLGTEAFF.

This clonotype has at least ten counts. The chain has TRBV20-1 and TRBJ2-1; TRBD2 matches 15 bases. Per the germline V gene, CDR1 is DFQATT and CDR2 is SNEGSKA (reference sequence). Trimming removed 5 bases from V and 2 bases from J; junction bases left unmatched: 4. The CDR3 sequence is 16 residues long. The CDR3 region is CSAPGLAGGTYNEQFF. CDR3 sequence (DNA): TGCAGTGCTCCGGGACTAGCGGGGGGTACCTACAATGAGCAGTTCTTC.

The table lists this clonotype with many counts. The V gene is TRBV12-3 or TRBV12-4, the J gene TRBJ2-1, with 8 bases matching TRBD1. Unmatched junction bases numbered 3, after V lost 7 bases and J lost 4 bases. This CDR3 contains 13 residues. The CDR3 protein is CASNWDRYNEQFF. The CDR3 nucleotides are TGTGCCAGCAACTGGGACAGGTACAATGAGCAGTTCTTC.

This clonotype was observed many times. This sequence joins TRBV27 and TRBJ2-5, with TRBD1 matching over 8 bases. CDR1 MNHEY and CDR2 SMNVEV come from the germline V gene (reference sequence). The CDR3 is 17 amino acids. The V and J ends lost 5 bases and 5 bases, in that order; junction bases with no gene match: 16. CDR3 DNA: TGTGCCAGCAGTCCCACCGGGACAGGAGTCCTAGGGGAGACCCAGTACTTC. This gives the protein CASSPTGTGVLGETQYF.

This clonotype was detected many times. The chain combines TRBV6-5 with TRBJ1-1; tentative D call: TRBD1 (6 bases). The CDR3 spans 13 residues. Germline V gene data show CDR1 as MNHEY and CDR2 as SVGAGI. The germline V and J ends were trimmed by 7 bases and 1 base, with 10 bases remaining between them. The CDR3 spells CASKGGGNTEAFF. The CDR3 DNA reads TGTGCCAGCAAGGGAGGGGGGAACACTGAAGCTTTCTTT.

Many counts were recorded for this clonotype. The V call is TRBV18, the J call TRBJ2-5; D might be TRBD1 or TRBD2, each matching 6 bases. Looked up from germline, CDR1 is KGHSH and CDR2 is LQKENI. The CDR3 is 15 residues long. Between the trimmed V and J ends, which lost 1 base and 2 bases, there was a span of 11 bases. CDR3 in DNA: TGTGCCAGCTCACCACAGGGGGGTGGACAAGAGACCCAGTACTTC. Its protein product is CASSPQGGGQETQYF.

As to this clonotype: This may be a read error: a much more frequent sequence differs by one nucleotide. The chain couples TRBV20-1 to TRBJ2-1; D call uncertain. Germline V gene sequence: CDR1 DFQATT, CDR2 SNEGSKA (reference sequence). The CDR3 covers 13 residues. V lost 6 bases and J lost 12, with 21 bases in between. The CDR3 loop reads CSAYSGVYGGQFF. The CDR3 region has the DNA TGCAGTGCGTATTCTGGGGTGTATGGTGGGCAGTTCTTC.

This clonotype was seen a handful of times. This sequence joins TRBV20-1 and TRBJ2-4; D tentatively reads TRBD1 or TRBD2 (7 bases each). The CDR3 covers 15 residues. Looked up from germline, CDR1 is DFQATT and CDR2 is SNEGSKA (reference sequence). Trimming cost V 0 bases and J 9 bases, with 18 bases left between them. CDR3 bases: TGCAGTGCTAGAGATGTCAGGTCAGGGGGGGGCATTCAGTACTTC. Translating it yields CSARDVRSGGGIQYF.

Many counts were recorded for this clonotype. V and J are TRBV5-1 and TRBJ2-7, with 11 bases lining up with TRBD1. The CDR3 is 16 residues long. Per germline, CDR1 SGHRS and CDR2 YFSETQ. Trimming at V came to 4 bases and at J to 3 bases, leaving 9 bases not matched to a gene. CDR3 sequence (DNA): TGCGCCAGCAGCGCGGCCGGGACAGGGGGGAACTACGAGCAGTACTTC. It specifies CASSAAGTGGNYEQYF.

The chain is built from TRBV7-2 and TRBJ2-1; TRBD2 is a possible D gene (6 bases). The length of the CDR3 is 16 residues. Germline CDR1 and CDR2: SGHTA and FQGNSA. Trimming removed 4 bases from V and 2 bases from J, with 15 bases in between. CDR3 in amino acids: CASSSQGPGAYNEQFF. Written as DNA, the CDR3 is TGTGCCAGCAGCTCCCAAGGACCGGGGGCCTACAATGAGCAGTTCTTC.

This chain connects TRBV20-1 to TRBJ2-4; weak D call: TRBD1 (6 bases). The J call may be mistaken, given a closer DNA end match to TRBJ2-7. CDR1 is DFQATT and CDR2 is SNEGSKA in the germline V gene (reference sequence). This CDR3 is 11 amino acids long. The CDR3 DNA follows: TGCAGTGCTGGGGGCGAGAACGAGCAGTACTTC. Its protein is CSAGGENEQYF.

This clonotype has more than one count but fewer than ten. The V call is TRBV3-1, the J call TRBJ2-1; 9 bases match TRBD2. The CDR3 has 15 amino acids. Looked up from germline, CDR1 is LGHDT and CDR2 is YNNKEL (reference sequence). The V and J ends lost 1 base and 4 bases, in that order; junction bases with no gene match: 2. The CDR3 region has the DNA TGTGCCAGCAGCCAAGGGACTAGCGTTTACAATGAGCAGTTCTTC. Protein sequence: CASSQGTSVYNEQFF.

This clonotype was found a few times. The chain uses TRBV6-6 and TRBJ2-5; no clear D. V lost 5 bases, J lost 5 bases, and 15 bases lay in between. The CDR3 consists of 14 residues. Germline lookup yields CDR1 MNHNY and CDR2 SVGAGI (reference sequence). CDR3 loop: CASSKTVGLETQYF. The DNA for the CDR3 is TGTGCCAGCAGTAAGACGGTGGGGTTGGAGACCCAGTACTTC.